This T cell receptor beta chain was sequenced for a study of blood T cell repertoires in COVID-19. In the original processing: Amplification of reference gene primers was used by the study to estimate nucleated cell counts. Sequencing was performed with immunoSEQ multiplex PCR; in TCRdb, only in-frame clones are kept and a portion is missing. V, J and clone size are those of that table, while D and trimming were read from the DNA. The repertoire holds about 290,000 clones, with approximately 86% as singletons. Germline V gene data show CDR1 as KGHSH and CDR2 as LQKENI. The CDR3 covers 17 residues. J was trimmed by 1 base and V by 3 bases; bases with no gene match: 8.

The sequence came from a woman between 45 and 65 years old with active or convalescent COVID-19. V gene TRBV18 combines with J gene TRBJ1-2, with 10 bases lining up with TRBD1. The sequenced sample consisted of peripheral blood. The CDR3 is CASSPLTGGADNYGYTF. CDR3 in DNA: TGTGCCAGCTCACCCTTGACAGGGGGCGCTGATAACTATGGCTACACCTTC.